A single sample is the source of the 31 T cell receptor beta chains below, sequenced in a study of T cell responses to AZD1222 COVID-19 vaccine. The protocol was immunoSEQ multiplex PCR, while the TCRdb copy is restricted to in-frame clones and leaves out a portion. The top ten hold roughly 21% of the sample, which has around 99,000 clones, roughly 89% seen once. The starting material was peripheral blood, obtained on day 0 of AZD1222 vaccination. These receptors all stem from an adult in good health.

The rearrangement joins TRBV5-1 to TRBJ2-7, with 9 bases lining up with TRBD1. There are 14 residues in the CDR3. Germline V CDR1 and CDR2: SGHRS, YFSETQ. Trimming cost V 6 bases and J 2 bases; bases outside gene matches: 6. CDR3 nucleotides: TGCGCCAGCAACTCCGGGACAGGGACCTACGAGCAGTACTTC. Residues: CASNSGTGTYEQYF.

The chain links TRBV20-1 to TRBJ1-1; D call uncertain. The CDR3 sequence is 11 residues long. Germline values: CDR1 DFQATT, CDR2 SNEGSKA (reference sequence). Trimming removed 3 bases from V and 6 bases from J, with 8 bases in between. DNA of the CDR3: TGCAGTGCTAGGTCCCCGGCTGAAGCTTTCTTT. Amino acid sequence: CSARSPAEAFF.

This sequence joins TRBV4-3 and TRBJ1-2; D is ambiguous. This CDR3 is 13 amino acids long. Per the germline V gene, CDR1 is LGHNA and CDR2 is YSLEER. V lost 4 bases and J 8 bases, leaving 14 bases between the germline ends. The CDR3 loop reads CASSPQDGEGYTF. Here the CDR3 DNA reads TGCGCCAGCAGCCCCCAGGACGGCGAGGGCTACACCTTC.

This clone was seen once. CDR3 coding DNA: TGTGCCAGCAGTTACCCTACAAAGTGGGGCACTGAAGCTTTCTTT. This translates into CASSYPTKWGTEAFF. The chain is built from TRBV6-6 and TRBJ1-1, with D unresolved. Trimming shortened V by 2 bases and J by 4 bases, and 14 bases separated the two germline ends. Germline-derived CDR1 and CDR2 are MNHNY and SVGAGI (reference sequence). There are 15 residues in the CDR3.

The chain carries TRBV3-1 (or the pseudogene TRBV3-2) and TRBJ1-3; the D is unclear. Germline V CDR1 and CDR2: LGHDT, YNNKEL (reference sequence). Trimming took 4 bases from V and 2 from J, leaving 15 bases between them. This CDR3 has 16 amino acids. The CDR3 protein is CASSPLRVGAGNTIYF. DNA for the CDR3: TGTGCCAGCAGCCCCCTCAGAGTCGGAGCTGGAAACACCATATATTTT.

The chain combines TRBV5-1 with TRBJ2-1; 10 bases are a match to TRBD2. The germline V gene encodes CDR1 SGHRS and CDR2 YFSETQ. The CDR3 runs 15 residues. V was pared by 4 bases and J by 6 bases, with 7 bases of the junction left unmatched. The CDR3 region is CASSKVAGGSNEQFF. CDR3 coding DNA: TGCGCCAGCAGCAAGGTAGCGGGGGGCTCCAATGAGCAGTTCTTC.

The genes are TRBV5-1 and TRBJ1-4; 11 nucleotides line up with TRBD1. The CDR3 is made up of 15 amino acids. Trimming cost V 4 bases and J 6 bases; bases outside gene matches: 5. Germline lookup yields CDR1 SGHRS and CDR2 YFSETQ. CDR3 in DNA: TGCGCCAGCAGCCCTGTGGGACAGGGGGATGAAAAACTGTTTTTT. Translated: CASSPVGQGDEKLFF.

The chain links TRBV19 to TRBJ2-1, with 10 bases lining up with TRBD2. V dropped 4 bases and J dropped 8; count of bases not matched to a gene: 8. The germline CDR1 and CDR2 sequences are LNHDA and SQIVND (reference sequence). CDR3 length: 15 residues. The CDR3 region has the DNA TGTGCCAGTAGTAAGATGCTAGCGGGGGCGGATGAGCAGTTCTTC. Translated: CASSKMLAGADEQFF.

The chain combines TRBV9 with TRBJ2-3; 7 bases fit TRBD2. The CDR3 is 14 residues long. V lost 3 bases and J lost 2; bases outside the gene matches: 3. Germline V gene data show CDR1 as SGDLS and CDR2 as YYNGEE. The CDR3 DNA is TGTGCCAGCAGCGGAGGGGACTACACAGATACGCAGTATTTT. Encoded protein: CASSGGDYTDTQYF.

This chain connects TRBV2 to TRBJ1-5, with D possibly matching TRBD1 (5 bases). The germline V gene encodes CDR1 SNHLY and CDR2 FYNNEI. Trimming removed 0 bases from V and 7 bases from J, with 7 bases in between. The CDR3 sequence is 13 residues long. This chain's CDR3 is CASSEAWGQPQHF. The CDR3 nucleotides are TGTGCCAGCAGTGAAGCTTGGGGCCAGCCCCAGCATTTT.

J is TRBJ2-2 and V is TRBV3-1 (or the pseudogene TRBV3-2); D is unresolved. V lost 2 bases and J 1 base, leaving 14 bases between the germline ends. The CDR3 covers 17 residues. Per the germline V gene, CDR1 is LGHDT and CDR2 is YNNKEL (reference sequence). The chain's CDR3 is CASSQPHNSQNTGELFF. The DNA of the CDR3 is TGTGCCAGCAGCCAACCTCATAATAGCCAGAACACCGGGGAGCTGTTTTTT.

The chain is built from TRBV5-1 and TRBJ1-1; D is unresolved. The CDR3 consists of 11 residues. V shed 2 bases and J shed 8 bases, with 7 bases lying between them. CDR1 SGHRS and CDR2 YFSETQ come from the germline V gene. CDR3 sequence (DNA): TGCGCCAGCAGCTTAGGCAGCGAAGCTTTCTTT. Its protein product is CASSLGSEAFF.

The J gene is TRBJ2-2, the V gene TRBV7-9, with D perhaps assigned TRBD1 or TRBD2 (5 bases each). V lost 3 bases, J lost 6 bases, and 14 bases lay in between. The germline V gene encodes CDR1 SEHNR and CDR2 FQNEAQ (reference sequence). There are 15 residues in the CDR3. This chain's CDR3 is CASSLLVGGAGELFF. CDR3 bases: TGTGCCAGCAGCTTGCTCGTTGGGGGTGCCGGGGAGCTGTTTTTT.

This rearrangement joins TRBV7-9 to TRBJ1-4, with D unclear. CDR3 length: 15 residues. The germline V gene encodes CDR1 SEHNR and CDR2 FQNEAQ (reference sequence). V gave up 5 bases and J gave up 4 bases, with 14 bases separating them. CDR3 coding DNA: TGTGCCAGCAGCCTCGCGAAGGGAAATAATGAAAAACTGTTTTTT. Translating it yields CASSLAKGNNEKLFF.

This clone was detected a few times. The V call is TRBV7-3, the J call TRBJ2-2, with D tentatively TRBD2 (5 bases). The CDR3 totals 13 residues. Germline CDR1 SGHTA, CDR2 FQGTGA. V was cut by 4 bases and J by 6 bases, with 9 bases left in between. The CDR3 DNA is TGTGCCAGCAGCTACACCGGGGCCGGGGAGCTGTTTTTT. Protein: CASSYTGAGELFF.

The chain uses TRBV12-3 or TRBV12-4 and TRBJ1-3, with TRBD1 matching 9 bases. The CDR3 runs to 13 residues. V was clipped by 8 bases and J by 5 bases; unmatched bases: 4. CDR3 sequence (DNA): TGTGCCAGCCCGGGACAGGGCAGAAACACCATATATTTT. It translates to CASPGQGRNTIYF.

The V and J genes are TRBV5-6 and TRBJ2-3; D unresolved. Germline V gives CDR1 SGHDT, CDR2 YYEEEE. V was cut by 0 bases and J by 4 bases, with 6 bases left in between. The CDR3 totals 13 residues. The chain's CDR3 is CASSLAFADTQYF. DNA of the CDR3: TGTGCCAGCAGCTTGGCGTTCGCAGATACGCAGTATTTT.

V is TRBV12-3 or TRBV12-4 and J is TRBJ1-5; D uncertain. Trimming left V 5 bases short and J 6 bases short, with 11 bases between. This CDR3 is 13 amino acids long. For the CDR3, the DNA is TGTGCCAGCAGTCTGGGTTTTGGTCAGCCCCAGCATTTT. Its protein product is CASSLGFGQPQHF.

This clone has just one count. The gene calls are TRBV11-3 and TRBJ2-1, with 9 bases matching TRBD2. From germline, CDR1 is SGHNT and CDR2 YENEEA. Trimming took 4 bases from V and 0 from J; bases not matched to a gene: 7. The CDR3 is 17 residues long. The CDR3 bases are TGTGCCAGCAGCTCGCGGGGGGGAGAGGCCTCCTACAATGAGCAGTTCTTC. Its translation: CASSSRGGEASYNEQFF.

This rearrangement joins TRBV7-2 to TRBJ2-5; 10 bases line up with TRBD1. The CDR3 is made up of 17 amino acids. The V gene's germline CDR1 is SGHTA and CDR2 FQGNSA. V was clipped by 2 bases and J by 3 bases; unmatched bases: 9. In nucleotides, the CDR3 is TGTGCCAGCAGCTTATGGTCCAGCGGGACAGGGGAAGAGACCCAGTACTTC. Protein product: CASSLWSSGTGEETQYF.

CDR3 DNA sequence: TGTGCCAGCAGCTCCAGACGGACAGGGGGATTCACTGAAGCTTTCTTT. It translates to CASSSRRTGGFTEAFF. The chain joins TRBV5-4 to TRBJ1-1; the match to TRBD1 covers 10 bases. The CDR3 has 16 residues. Trimming took 3 bases from V and 4 from J; bases not matched to a gene: 9. Germline-derived CDR1 and CDR2 are SGHNT and YYREEE (reference sequence). Based on the CDR3 plus reference TRBV5-4 and TRBJ1-1, the full variable domain is ETGVTQSPTHLIKTRGQQVTLRCSSQSGHNTVSWYQQALGQGPQFIFQYYREEENGRGNFPPRFSGLQFPNYSSELNVNALELDDSALYLCASSSRRTGGFTEAFFGQGTRLTVV.

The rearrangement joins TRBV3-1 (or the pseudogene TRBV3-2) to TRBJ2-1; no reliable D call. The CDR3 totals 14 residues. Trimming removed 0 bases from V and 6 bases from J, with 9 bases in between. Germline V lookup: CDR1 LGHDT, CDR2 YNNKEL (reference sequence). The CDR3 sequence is CASSQDRSPNEQFF. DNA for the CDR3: TGTGCCAGCAGCCAAGATCGGTCCCCCAATGAGCAGTTCTTC.

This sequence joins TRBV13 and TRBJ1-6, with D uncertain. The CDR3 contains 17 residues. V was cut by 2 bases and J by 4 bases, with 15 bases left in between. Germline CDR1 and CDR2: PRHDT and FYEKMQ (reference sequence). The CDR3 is CASSLYGSSEYNSPLHF. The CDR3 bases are TGTGCCAGCAGCTTATATGGCTCAAGCGAATATAATTCACCCCTCCACTTT.

The CDR3 DNA is TGTGCCAGCAGTTTACCGCGCCCAACGGACAGGGGTGGCTACACCTTC. Translated: CASSLPRPTDRGGYTF. The chain carries TRBV6-4 and TRBJ1-2, with 9 positions matching TRBD1. Germline assignment: CDR1 MRHNA and CDR2 SNTAGT. This CDR3 spans 16 amino acids. The junction had 14 bases not matched to a gene; V was cut back by 5 bases and J by 7 bases.

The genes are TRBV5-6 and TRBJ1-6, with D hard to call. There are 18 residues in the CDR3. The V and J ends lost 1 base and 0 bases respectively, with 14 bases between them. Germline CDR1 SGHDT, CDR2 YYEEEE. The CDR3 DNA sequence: TGTGCCAGCAGCTTGCTGGCAGGCGACCTCTCCTATAATTCACCCCTCCACTTT. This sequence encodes CASSLLAGDLSYNSPLHF.

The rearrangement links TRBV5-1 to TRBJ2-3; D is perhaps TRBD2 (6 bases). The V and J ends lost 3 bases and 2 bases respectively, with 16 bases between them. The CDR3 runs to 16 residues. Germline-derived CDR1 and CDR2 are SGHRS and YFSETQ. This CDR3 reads CASSYVDGGNTDTQYF. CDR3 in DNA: TGCGCCAGCAGCTACGTCGATGGGGGGAACACAGATACGCAGTATTTT.

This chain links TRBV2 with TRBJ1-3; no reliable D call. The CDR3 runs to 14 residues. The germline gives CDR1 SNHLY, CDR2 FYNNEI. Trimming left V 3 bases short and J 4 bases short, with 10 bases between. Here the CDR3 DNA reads TGTGCCAGCAGTGACAGGACCGGGGGAAACACCATATATTTT. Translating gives CASSDRTGGNTIYF.

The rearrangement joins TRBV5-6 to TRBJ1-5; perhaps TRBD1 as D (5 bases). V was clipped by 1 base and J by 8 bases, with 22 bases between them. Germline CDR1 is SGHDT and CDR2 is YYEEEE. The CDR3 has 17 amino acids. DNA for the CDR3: TGTGCCAGCAGCTTGACTTCCGGGGCAGGGAGTGTTAAGCCCCAGCATTTT. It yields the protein CASSLTSGAGSVKPQHF.

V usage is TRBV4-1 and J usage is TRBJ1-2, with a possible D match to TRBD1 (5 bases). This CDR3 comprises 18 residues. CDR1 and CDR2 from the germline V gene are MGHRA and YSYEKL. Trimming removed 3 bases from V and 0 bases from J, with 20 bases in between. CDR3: CASSHPYQGWRANYGYTF. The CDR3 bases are TGCGCCAGCAGCCACCCCTACCAGGGATGGAGGGCTAACTATGGCTACACCTTC.

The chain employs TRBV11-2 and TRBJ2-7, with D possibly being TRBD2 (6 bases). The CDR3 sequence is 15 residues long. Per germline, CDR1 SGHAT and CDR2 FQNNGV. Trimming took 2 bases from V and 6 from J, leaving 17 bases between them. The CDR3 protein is CASSLMGTSRGEQYF. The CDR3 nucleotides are TGTGCCAGCAGCTTAATGGGAACTAGCCGTGGCGAGCAGTACTTC.

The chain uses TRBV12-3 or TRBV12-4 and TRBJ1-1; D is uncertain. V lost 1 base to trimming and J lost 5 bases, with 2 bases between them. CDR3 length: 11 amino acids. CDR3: CASSLGTEAFF. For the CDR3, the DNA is TGTGCCAGCAGTTTAGGGACTGAAGCTTTCTTT.